This T cell receptor beta chain derives from a study of blood T cell repertoires in COVID-19. Study as a whole: COVID-19 samples, acute and convalescent, were from the United States, Italy and Spain.

Original handling: Nucleated cell counts were estimated from reference gene primer amplification. This table comes from immunoSEQ multiplex PCR, and its TCRdb copy is limited to in-frame clones, with some not included. V and J calls plus clone size are reproduced from that table; the DNA served to infer D and trimming. This table has fewer than 80,000 clones, roughly 80% appearing once. Germline CDR1 and CDR2: SGHTA and FQGTGA. Trimming at V came to 2 bases and at J to 1 base, leaving 1 base not matched to a gene. The CDR3 totals 15 residues. Only a few counts were recorded for this clone. Sequenced: peripheral blood. The TCR sequence derives from a woman aged 80 or older with acute or convalescent COVID-19. This chain connects TRBV7-3 to TRBJ2-3, with TRBD1 matching 9 bases. The CDR3 spells CASSLWTGGTDTQYF. The CDR3 DNA is TGTGCCAGCAGCTTATGGACAGGGGGCACAGATACGCAGTATTTT.